This note documents a single T cell receptor (beta chain) sequence. Germline DNA was extracted alongside blood RNA, which was obtained from unsorted whole blood. These data belong to a study of tumor-infiltrating lymphocytes in primary liver carcinoma. From 400 to 500 ng total RNA, TCR beta cDNA was generated with a primer in the constant region. Amplification in three nested multiplex PCR rounds with slightly modified ARM-PCR gave rise to TCR beta libraries. The opening two PCR rounds, about 10 cycles each, paired TRBV1-TRBV30 forward primers with a C-beta reverse primer. MiXCR was run by TCRdb on the multiplex PCR reads, yielding one entry per CDR3 protein. The sample holds fewer than 350,000 distinct CDR3 sequences, about 61% seen once. The junction had 10 bases not matched to a gene; V was cut back by 6 bases and J by 3 bases. CDR3 length equals 16 residues. The germline V gene has CDR1 PRHDT and CDR2 FYEKMQ (reference sequence).

The V and J genes are TRBV13 and TRBJ2-1, with 8 bases identical to TRBD2. Material: peripheral blood. The clonotype was recovered from a man aged 35-49 years with primary liver carcinoma and hepatitis B virus infection. The CDR3: CASSQTGTRLYNEQFF. The DNA for the CDR3 is TGTGCCAGCAGTCAAACGGGGACTAGGCTCTACAATGAGCAGTTCTTC. Drawing the rest from reference TRBV13 and TRBJ2-1, the complete variable domain is AAGVIQSPRHLIKEKRETATLKCYPIPRHDTVYWYQQGPGQDPQFLISFYEKMQSDKGSIPDRFSAQQFSDYHSELNMSSLELGDSALYFCASSQTGTRLYNEQFFGPGTRLTVL.